These T cell receptor beta chains were read from a single sample in a study of blood T cell repertoires in COVID-19. TCRdb's copy holds only in-frame clones and misses some; the assay was immunoSEQ multiplex PCR. The sample gives roughly 100,000 clones, more than 85% of which show up once; 3.5% to 4.5% is in the top ten. Sequencing was carried out using peripheral blood. The source of these receptors is a man aged 18 to 29 with acute or convalescent COVID-19. Each CDR3 is given without its conserved first and last residue.

cdr3_aa,v_call,j_call
ASSLLAGYNEQF,TRBV7-2,TRBJ2-1
ASSYSYSDTEAF,TRBV6-5,TRBJ1-1
ASSLGRQGVQETQY,TRBV5-1,TRBJ2-5
ASSPDRGIIDEQY,TRBV11-2,TRBJ2-7
ASSFRATQTYEQY,TRBV5-4,TRBJ2-7
ASSLRDSYRDEY,TRBV6-2/TRBV6-3,TRBJ1-6
ASSSGVRLDATGELF,TRBV5-4,TRBJ2-2
ASSQGQDSNQPQH,TRBV3-1/TRBV3-2,TRBJ1-5
ASRAISGALH,TRBV6-6,TRBJ1-6
ASIPSRGGRNVSAF,TRBV11-2,TRBJ1-1
ASSLSGEIAF,TRBV5-5,TRBJ1-1
ASNNRQGLNQPQH,TRBV19,TRBJ1-5
ASSLGGGAHNEQF,TRBV7-8,TRBJ2-1
ASSLGMTGGNYGYT,TRBV5-6,TRBJ1-2
ASSLDRVGESPLH,TRBV5-6,TRBJ1-6
ATSDRRTYEQY,TRBV24-1,TRBJ2-7
ASSLGTGGTDTQY,TRBV13,TRBJ2-3
SVGGGNSYEQY,TRBV29-1,TRBJ2-7
ASSFQGAYGYT,TRBV12-3/TRBV12-4,TRBJ1-2
ASKTGGRSPLH,TRBV19,TRBJ1-6
ASSRSGLDNYEQY,TRBV5-8,TRBJ2-7
ASSGLTGSTGYT,TRBV25-1,TRBJ1-2